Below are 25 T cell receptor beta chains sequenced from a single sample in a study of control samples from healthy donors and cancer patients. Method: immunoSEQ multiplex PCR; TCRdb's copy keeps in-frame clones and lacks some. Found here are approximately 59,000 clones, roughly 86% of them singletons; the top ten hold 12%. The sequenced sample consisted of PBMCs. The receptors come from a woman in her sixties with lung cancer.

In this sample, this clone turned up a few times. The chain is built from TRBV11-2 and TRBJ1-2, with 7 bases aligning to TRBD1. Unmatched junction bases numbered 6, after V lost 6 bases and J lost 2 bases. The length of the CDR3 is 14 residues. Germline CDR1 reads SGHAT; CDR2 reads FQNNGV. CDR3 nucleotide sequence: TGTGCCAGCAGGCCGACAGGGAACAACTATGGCTACACCTTC. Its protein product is CASRPTGNNYGYTF.

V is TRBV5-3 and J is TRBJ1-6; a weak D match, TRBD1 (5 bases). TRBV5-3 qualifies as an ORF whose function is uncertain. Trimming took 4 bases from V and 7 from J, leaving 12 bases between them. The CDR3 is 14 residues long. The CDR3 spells CARSLGRSNSPLHF. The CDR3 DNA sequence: TGTGCCAGAAGCCTGGGACGGAGCAATTCACCCCTCCACTTT.

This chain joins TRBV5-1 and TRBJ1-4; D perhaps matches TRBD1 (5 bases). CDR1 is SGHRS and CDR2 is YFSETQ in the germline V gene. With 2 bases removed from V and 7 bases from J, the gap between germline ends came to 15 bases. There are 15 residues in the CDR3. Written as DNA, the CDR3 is TGCGCCAGCAGCTTTGACGACAGCCCCACTGAAAAACTGTTTTTT. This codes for CASSFDDSPTEKLFF.

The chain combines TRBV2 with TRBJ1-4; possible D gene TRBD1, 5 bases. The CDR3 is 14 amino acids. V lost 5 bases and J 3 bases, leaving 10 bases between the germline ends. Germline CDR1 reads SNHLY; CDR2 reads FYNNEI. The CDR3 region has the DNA TGTGCCAGCAGTAGGGGCTTGGCTAATGAAAAACTGTTTTTT. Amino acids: CASSRGLANEKLFF.

The CDR3 sequence is CASSYALGTGYHNEQFF. The CDR3 DNA sequence: TGTGCCAGCAGCTACGCCCTCGGGACAGGGTACCACAATGAGCAGTTCTTC. The chain employs TRBV5-4 and TRBJ2-1; 9 bases agree with TRBD1. CDR3 size: 17 residues. The junction had 12 bases not matched to a gene; V was cut back by 3 bases and J by 5 bases. The germline CDR1 and CDR2 sequences are SGHNT and YYREEE (reference sequence).

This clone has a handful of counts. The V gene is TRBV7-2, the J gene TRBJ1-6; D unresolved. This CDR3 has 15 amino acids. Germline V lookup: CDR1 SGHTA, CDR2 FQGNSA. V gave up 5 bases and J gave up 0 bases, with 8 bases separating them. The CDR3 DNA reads TGTGCCAGCAGCATTCAGAGCTCCTATAATTCACCCCTCCACTTT. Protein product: CASSIQSSYNSPLHF.

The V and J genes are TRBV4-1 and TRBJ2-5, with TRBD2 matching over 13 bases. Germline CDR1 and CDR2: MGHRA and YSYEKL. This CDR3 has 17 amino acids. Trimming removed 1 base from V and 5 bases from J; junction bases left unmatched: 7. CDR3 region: CASSQAGTSGAQETQYF. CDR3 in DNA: TGCGCCAGCAGCCAAGCTGGGACTAGCGGGGCTCAGGAGACCCAGTACTTC.

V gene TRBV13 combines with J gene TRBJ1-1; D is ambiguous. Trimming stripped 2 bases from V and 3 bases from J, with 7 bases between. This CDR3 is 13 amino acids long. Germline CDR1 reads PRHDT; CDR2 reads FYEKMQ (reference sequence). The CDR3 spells CASSLRVHTEAFF. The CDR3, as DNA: TGTGCCAGCAGCTTACGGGTACACACTGAAGCTTTCTTT.

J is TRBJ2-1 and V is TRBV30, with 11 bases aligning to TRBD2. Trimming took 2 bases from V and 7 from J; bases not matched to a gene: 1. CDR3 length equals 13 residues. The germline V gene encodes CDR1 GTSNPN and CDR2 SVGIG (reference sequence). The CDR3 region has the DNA TGTGCCTGGAGTTCTAGCGGGAGGAATGAGCAGTTCTTC. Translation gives CAWSSSGRNEQFF.

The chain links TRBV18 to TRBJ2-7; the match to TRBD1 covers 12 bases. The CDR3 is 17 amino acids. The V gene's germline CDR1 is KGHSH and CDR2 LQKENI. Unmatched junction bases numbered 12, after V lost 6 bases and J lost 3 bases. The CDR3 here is CASSPLPGTGGFYEQYF. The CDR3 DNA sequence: TGTGCCAGCTCGCCTCTACCCGGGACAGGGGGCTTCTACGAGCAGTACTTC.

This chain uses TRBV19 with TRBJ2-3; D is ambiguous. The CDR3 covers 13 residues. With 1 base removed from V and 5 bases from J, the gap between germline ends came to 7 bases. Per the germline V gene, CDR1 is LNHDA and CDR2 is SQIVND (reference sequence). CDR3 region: CASSIAERDTQYF. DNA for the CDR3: TGTGCCAGTAGTATAGCAGAGAGAGATACGCAGTATTTT.

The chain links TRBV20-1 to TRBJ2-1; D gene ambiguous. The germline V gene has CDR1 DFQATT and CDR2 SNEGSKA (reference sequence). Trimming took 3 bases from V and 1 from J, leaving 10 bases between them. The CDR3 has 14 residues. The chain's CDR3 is CSASPQSSYNEQFF. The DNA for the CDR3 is TGCAGTGCTAGTCCGCAATCTTCCTACAATGAGCAGTTCTTC.

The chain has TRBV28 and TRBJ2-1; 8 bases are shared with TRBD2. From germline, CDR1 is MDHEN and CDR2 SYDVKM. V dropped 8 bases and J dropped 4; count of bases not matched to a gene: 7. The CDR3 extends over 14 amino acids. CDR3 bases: TGTGCCAGCCGGACGGGAGGGATATACAATGAGCAGTTCTTC. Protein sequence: CASRTGGIYNEQFF.

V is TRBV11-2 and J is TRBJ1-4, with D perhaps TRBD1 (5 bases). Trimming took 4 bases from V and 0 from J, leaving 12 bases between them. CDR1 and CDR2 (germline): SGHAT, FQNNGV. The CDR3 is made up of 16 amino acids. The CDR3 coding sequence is TGTGCCAGCAGCTCCAGACAGACTGCAACTAATGAAAAACTGTTTTTT. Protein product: CASSSRQTATNEKLFF.

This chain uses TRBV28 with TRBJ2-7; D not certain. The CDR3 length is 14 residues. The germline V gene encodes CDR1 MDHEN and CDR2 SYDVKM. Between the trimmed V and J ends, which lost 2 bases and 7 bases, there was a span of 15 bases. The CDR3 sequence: CASSLLVAPKEQYF. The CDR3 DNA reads TGTGCCAGCAGTTTACTAGTCGCGCCTAAGGAGCAGTACTTC.

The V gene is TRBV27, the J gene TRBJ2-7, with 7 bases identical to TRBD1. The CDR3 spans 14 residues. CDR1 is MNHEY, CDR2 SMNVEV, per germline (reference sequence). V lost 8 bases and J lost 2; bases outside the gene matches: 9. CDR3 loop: CASRADRLPYEQYF. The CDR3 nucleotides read TGTGCCAGCCGGGCGGACAGGCTACCCTACGAGCAGTACTTC.

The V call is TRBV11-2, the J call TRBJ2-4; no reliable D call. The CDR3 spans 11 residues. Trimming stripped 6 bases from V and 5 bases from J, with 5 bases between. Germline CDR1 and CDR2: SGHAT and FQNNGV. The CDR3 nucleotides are TGTGCCAGCAGAAGCGAAAACATTCAGTACTTC. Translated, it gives CASRSENIQYF.

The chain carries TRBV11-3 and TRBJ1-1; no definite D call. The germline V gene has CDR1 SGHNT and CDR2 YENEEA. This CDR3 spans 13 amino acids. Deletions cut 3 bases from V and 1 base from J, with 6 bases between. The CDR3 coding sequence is TGTGCCAGCAGCTTCACGGGGAACACTGAAGCTTTCTTT. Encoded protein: CASSFTGNTEAFF.

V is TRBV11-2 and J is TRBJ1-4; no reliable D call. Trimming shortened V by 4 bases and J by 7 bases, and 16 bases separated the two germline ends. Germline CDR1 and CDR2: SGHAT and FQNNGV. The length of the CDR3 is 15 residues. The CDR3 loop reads CASSSNIQLGEKLFF. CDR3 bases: TGTGCCAGCAGCTCAAACATACAGTTGGGTGAAAAACTGTTTTTT. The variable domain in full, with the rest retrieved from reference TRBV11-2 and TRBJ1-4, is EAGVAQSPRYKIIEKRQSVAFWCNPISGHATLYWYQQILGQGPKLLIQFQNNGVVDDSQLPKDRFSAERLKGVDSTLKIQPAKLEDSAVYLCASSSNIQLGEKLFFGSGTQLSVL.

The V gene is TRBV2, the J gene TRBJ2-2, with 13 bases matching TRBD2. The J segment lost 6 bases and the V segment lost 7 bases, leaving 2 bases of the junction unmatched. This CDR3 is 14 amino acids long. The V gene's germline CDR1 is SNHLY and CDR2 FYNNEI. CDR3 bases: TGTGCCAGCAAAACTAGCGGGAGGGCCGGGGAGCTGTTTTTT. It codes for CASKTSGRAGELFF.

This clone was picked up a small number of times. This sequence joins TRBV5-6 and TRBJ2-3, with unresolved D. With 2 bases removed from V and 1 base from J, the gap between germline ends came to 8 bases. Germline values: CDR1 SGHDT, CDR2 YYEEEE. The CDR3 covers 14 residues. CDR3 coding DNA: TGTGCCAGCAGCTTCATCCGCGGCACAGATACGCAGTATTTT. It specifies CASSFIRGTDTQYF.

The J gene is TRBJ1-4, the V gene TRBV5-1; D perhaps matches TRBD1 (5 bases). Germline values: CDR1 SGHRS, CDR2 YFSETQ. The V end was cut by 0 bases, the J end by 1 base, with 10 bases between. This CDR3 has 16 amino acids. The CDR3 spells CASSLEGQGTNEKLFF. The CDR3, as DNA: TGCGCCAGCAGCTTGGAGGGGCAGGGAACTAATGAAAAACTGTTTTTT.

CDR3 in amino acids: CASSLPGVNYGYTF. The CDR3 nucleotides read TGTGCCAGCAGCTTACCAGGAGTCAACTATGGCTACACCTTC. The chain combines TRBV7-2 with TRBJ1-2; no definite D call. The CDR3 covers 14 residues. V was cut by 2 bases and J by 2 bases, with 9 bases left in between. CDR1 and CDR2 from the germline V gene are SGHTA and FQGNSA.

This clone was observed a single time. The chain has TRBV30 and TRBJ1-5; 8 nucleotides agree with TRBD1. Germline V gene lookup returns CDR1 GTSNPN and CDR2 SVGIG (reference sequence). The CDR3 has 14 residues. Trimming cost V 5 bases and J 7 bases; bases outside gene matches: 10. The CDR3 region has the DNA TGTGCCTGGCAGACAGGGGAATTAGGCCAGCCCCAGCATTTT. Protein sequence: CAWQTGELGQPQHF.

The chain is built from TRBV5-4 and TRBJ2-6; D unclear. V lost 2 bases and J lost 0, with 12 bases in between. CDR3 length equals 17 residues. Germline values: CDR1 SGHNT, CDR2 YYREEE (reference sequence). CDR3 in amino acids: CASSLTRASSGANVLTF. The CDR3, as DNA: TGTGCCAGCAGCTTAACACGGGCCTCCTCTGGGGCCAACGTCCTGACTTTC. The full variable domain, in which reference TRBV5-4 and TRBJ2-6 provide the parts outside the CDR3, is ETGVTQSPTHLIKTRGQQVTLRCSSQSGHNTVSWYQQALGQGPQFIFQYYREEENGRGNFPPRFSGLQFPNYSSELNVNALELDDSALYLCASSLTRASSGANVLTFGAGSRLTVL.